The 8 T cell receptor beta chains below come from one sample, sequenced in a study of cytomegalovirus exposure and HLA in healthy donors. PCR employed 60 Vbeta and 13 Jbeta primers. The table came from immunoSEQ multiplex PCR; TCRdb's copy has only in-frame clones and leaves some out. This sample carries about 200,000 clones, 80% to 90% of them seen once, and the ten largest clones take around 0.31%. The sequenced sample was PBMCs. These receptors were taken from a young woman in good health and CMV-seronegative.

This clone has just a few counts. The chain has TRBV6-5 and TRBJ2-1; TRBD2 agrees at 9 bases. The V gene end was trimmed by 2 bases and the J gene end by 8 bases; junction bases not matched to a gene: 7. Germline CDR1 and CDR2: MNHEY and SVGAGI. The CDR3 is 15 amino acids. CDR3 nucleotides: TGTGCCAGCAGTTACCTGGCGGGAGGGAGCGATGAGCAGTTCTTC. Translating gives CASSYLAGGSDEQFF.

This clone was detected once. The chain's CDR3 is CASSLGSHRNYGYTF. In nucleotides, the CDR3 is TGTGCCAGCAGCTTAGGATCGCACAGAAACTATGGCTACACCTTC. The V gene is TRBV7-8, the J gene TRBJ1-2; D is ambiguous. Germline V gene lookup returns CDR1 SGHVS and CDR2 FQNEAQ. Trimming removed 1 base at V and 2 bases at J, with 11 bases between. This CDR3 has 15 amino acids.

The chain combines TRBV7-3 with TRBJ1-6; D is ambiguous. The CDR3 totals 13 residues. CDR1 is SGHTA, CDR2 FQGTGA, per germline. V shed 1 base and J shed 7 bases, with 5 bases lying between them. The CDR3 region is CASSLRANSPLHF. DNA of the CDR3: TGTGCCAGCAGCTTAAGAGCGAATTCACCCCTCCACTTT.

The chain links TRBV29-1 to TRBJ2-7, with 8 bases aligning to TRBD2. This CDR3 is 13 amino acids long. The ends lost 6 bases at V and 7 bases at J; junction bases unmatched: 11. Per germline, CDR1 SQVTM and CDR2 ANQGSEA. CDR3 amino acids: CSVISGTSREQYF. CDR3 DNA: TGCAGCGTAATATCCGGGACTAGTCGTGAGCAGTACTTC.

The chain joins TRBV30 to TRBJ2-6, with 8 nucleotides matching TRBD1. Looked up from germline, CDR1 is GTSNPN and CDR2 is SVGIG (reference sequence). The CDR3 runs 18 residues. V gave up 2 bases and J gave up 3 bases; unmatched junction bases: 12. The CDR3 region is CAWSRGQVMFGGANVLTF. CDR3 in DNA: TGTGCCTGGAGTAGGGGACAGGTCATGTTCGGTGGGGCCAACGTCCTGACTTTC.

As to this clone: The sample carries other DNA sequences with the same CDR3. The genes are TRBV6-1 and TRBJ1-3; the D is unclear. This CDR3 spans 14 amino acids. Germline V gene data show CDR1 as MNHNS and CDR2 as SASEGT. V was cut by 1 base and J by 0 bases, with 4 bases left in between. The CDR3 reads CASSEGLSGNTIYF. The CDR3 DNA follows: TGTGCCAGCAGTGAAGGTCTCTCTGGAAACACCATATATTTT.

This chain's CDR3 is CASSLTGGPRNEQFF. In DNA form, the CDR3 reads TGTGCCAGCAGCTTAACGGGAGGGCCGCGGAATGAGCAGTTCTTC. This sequence joins TRBV11-2 and TRBJ2-1; TRBD2 agrees at 8 bases. Losses at the gene ends were 2 bases for V and 7 bases for J; bases not matched to a gene: 7. CDR1 and CDR2 from the germline V gene are SGHAT and FQNNGV. This CDR3 comprises 15 residues.

The chain links TRBV19 to TRBJ1-2; D uncertain. The germline V gene has CDR1 LNHDA and CDR2 SQIVND (reference sequence). V lost 10 bases to trimming and J lost 1 base, with 13 bases between them. This CDR3 has 13 amino acids. CDR3 nucleotide sequence: TGTGCCACCTCACCCCAGGTTAACTATGGCTACACCTTC. It translates to CATSPQVNYGYTF.